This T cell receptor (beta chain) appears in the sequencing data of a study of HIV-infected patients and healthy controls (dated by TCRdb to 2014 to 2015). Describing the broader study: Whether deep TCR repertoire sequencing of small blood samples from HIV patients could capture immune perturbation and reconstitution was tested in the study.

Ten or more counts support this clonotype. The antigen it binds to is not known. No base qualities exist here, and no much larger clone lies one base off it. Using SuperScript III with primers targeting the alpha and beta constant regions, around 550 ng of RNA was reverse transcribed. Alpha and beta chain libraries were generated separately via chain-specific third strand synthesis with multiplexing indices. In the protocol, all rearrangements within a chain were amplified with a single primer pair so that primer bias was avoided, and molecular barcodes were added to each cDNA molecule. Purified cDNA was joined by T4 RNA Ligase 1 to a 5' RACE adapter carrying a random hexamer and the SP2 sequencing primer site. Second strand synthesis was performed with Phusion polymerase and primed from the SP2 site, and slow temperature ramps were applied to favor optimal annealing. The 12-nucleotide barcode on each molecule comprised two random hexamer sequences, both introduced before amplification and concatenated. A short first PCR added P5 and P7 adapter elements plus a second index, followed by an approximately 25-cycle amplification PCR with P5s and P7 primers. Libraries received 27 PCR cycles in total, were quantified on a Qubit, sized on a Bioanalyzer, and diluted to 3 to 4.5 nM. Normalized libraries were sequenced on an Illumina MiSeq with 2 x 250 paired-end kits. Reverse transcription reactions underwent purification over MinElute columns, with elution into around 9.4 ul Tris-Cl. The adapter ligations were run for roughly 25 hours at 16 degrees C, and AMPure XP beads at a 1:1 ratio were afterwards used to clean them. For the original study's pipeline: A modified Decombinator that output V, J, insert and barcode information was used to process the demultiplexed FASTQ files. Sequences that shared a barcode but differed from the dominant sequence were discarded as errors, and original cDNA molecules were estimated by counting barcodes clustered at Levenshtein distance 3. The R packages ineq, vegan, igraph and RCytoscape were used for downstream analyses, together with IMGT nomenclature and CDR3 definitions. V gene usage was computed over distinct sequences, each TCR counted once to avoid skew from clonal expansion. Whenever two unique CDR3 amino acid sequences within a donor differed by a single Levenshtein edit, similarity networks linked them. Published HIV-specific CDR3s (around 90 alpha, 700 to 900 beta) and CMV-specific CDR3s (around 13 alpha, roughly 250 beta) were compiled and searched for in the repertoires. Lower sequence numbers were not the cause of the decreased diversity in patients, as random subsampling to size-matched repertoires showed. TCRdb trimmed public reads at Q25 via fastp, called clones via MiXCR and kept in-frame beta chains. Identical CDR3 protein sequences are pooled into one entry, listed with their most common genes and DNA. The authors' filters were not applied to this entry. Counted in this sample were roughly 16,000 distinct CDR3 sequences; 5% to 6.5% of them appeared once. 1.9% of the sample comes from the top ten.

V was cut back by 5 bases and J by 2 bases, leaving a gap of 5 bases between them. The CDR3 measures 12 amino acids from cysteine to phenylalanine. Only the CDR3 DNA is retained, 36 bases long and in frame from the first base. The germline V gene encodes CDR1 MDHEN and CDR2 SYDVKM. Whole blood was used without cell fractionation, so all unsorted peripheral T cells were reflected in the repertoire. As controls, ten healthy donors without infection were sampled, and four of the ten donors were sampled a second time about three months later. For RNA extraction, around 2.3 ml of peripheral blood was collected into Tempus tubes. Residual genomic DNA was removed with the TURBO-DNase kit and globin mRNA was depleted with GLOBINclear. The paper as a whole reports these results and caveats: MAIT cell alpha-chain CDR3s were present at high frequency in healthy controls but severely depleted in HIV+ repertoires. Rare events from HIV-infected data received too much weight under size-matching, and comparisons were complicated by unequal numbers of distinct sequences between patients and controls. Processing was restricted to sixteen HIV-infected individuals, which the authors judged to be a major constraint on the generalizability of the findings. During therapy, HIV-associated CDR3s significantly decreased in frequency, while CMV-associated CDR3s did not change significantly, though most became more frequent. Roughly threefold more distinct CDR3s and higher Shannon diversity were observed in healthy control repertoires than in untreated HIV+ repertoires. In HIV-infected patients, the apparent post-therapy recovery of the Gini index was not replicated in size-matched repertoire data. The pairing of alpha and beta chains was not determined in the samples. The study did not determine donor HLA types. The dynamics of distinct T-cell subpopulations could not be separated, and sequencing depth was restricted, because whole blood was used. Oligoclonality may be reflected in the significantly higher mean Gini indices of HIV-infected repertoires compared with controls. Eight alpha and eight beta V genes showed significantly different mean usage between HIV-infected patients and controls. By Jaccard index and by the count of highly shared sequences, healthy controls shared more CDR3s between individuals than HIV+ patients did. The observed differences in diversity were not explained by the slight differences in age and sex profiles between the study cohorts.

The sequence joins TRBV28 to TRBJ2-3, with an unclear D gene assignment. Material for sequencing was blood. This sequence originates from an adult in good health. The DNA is TGTGCCAGCAGTGTTCCCACAGATACGCAGTATTTT. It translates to CASSVPTDTQYF.